Each of the 14 T cell receptor beta chains below was sequenced from the same sample in a study of cytomegalovirus exposure and HLA in healthy donors. In the PCR, 60 Vbeta and 13 Jbeta primers were used. Here immunoSEQ multiplex PCR was the method, and the copy in TCRdb shows in-frame clones only, minus some. The sample includes tens of thousands of clones, around 82% of them seen just once. Sample: PBMCs. Receptors originate from a woman in her late teens or twenties in good health and CMV-seronegative.

The rearrangement joins TRBV10-3 to TRBJ1-1; TRBD1 aligns across 7 bases. The germline CDR1 and CDR2 sequences are ENHRY and SYGVKD. Losses at the gene ends were 0 bases for V and 11 bases for J; bases not matched to a gene: 18. The CDR3 extends over 17 amino acids. The CDR3 DNA reads as TGTGCCATCAGTGAGTCGCGTAGCGACAGGGACCAGCCCTCTGCTTTCTTT. Protein product: CAISESRSDRDQPSAFF.

J is TRBJ2-5 and V is TRBV30; 9 bases agree with TRBD1. CDR3 size: 14 residues. The V and J ends lost 0 bases and 5 bases, in that order; junction bases with no gene match: 4. Germline V CDR1 and CDR2: GTSNPN, SVGIG (reference sequence). For the CDR3, the DNA is TGTGCCTGGAGTGTCGACAGGGGGATGGAGACCCAGTACTTC. This gives the protein CAWSVDRGMETQYF.

The chain couples TRBV9 to TRBJ1-1; TRBD1 matches 7 bases. CDR1 and CDR2 (germline): SGDLS, YYNGEE. This CDR3 contains 15 residues. V gave up 7 bases and J gave up 0 bases; unmatched junction bases: 9. The CDR3 DNA sequence: TGTGCCAGCTCCCCGGGACAGCCGATGAACACTGAAGCTTTCTTT. Amino acid sequence: CASSPGQPMNTEAFF.

The chain employs TRBV5-1 and TRBJ2-1, with TRBD2 matching 7 bases. The V gene end was trimmed by 0 bases and the J gene end by 4 bases; junction bases not matched to a gene: 4. Germline V gives CDR1 SGHRS, CDR2 YFSETQ. This CDR3 region has 15 residues. The CDR3 bases are TGCGCCAGCAGCTTGGGGGAGGGGATGTACAATGAGCAGTTCTTC. Translated: CASSLGEGMYNEQFF.

V gene TRBV28 combines with J gene TRBJ2-5; no clear D gene. Trimming removed 7 bases from V and 5 bases from J, with 14 bases in between. The CDR3 consists of 13 residues. The germline V gene encodes CDR1 MDHEN and CDR2 SYDVKM. The CDR3, as DNA: TGTGCCAGCAATTCAGAAGTGGTGGAGACCCAGTACTTC. Translated, it gives CASNSEVVETQYF.

This chain connects TRBV10-3 to TRBJ2-3, with 8 bases lining up with TRBD1. The CDR3 covers 17 residues. V gave up 10 bases and J gave up 2 bases; unmatched junction bases: 17. CDR1 and CDR2 from the germline V gene are ENHRY and SYGVKD. The CDR3, as DNA: TGTGCCACCTCAGGGGGCTCAGAGGGTGGGGCCACAGATACGCAGTATTTT. This sequence encodes CATSGGSEGGATDTQYF.

The rearrangement uses TRBV28 and TRBJ2-1, with 15 bases identical to TRBD2. The germline V gene encodes CDR1 MDHEN and CDR2 SYDVKM. V lost 6 bases and J lost 6; bases outside the gene matches: 12. There are 18 residues in the CDR3. The CDR3 nucleotides are TGTGCCAGCAGCCCGGGACTAGCGGGAGGTTTAGGGCGCAATGAGCAGTTCTTC. Protein sequence: CASSPGLAGGLGRNEQFF.

The CDR3 loop reads CASSHAGLAGGTTSYEQYF. The CDR3 DNA follows: TGTGCCAGCAGCCACGCCGGACTAGCGGGAGGGACGACCTCCTACGAGCAGTACTTC. V gene TRBV27 combines with J gene TRBJ2-7, with TRBD2 matching 15 bases. J lost 0 bases, V lost 6 bases, and 12 bases had no gene match. The CDR3 is 19 residues long. Germline values: CDR1 MNHEY, CDR2 SMNVEV (reference sequence).

V and J are TRBV28 and TRBJ2-1; weak D call: TRBD2 (5 bases). The CDR3 runs to 16 residues. V shed 3 bases and J shed 1 base, with 13 bases lying between them. Germline CDR1 is MDHEN and CDR2 is SYDVKM. The CDR3 sequence is CASSFRRRRSYNEQFF. In DNA form, the CDR3 reads TGTGCCAGCAGTTTTAGGAGGAGGAGGTCCTACAATGAGCAGTTCTTC.

The rearrangement uses TRBV28 and TRBJ1-2, with D uncertain. In germline, CDR1 is MDHEN, CDR2 SYDVKM. V lost 3 bases and J lost 3, with 14 bases in between. There are 15 residues in the CDR3. Here the CDR3 reads CASSFLAGEYYGYTF. The CDR3 nucleotides are TGTGCCAGCAGTTTTTTAGCGGGCGAATACTATGGCTACACCTTC.

This clone was observed once. The chain joins TRBV11-2 to TRBJ1-6; the D gene is possibly TRBD1 (6 bases). The CDR3 is 15 residues long. V was pared by 5 bases and J by 2 bases, with 10 bases between. Germline V CDR1 and CDR2: SGHAT, FQNNGV. Written as DNA, the CDR3 is TGTGCCAGCAGCCCCAGACAGGCCTATAATTCACCCCTCCACTTT. Translating it yields CASSPRQAYNSPLHF.

This clone showed up just a few times. The CDR3 sequence: CASSDAAGGQNEQFF. CDR3 DNA: TGTGCCAGCAGTGACGCAGCGGGAGGGCAAAATGAGCAGTTCTTC. The chain links TRBV6-4 to TRBJ2-1; 10 bases map to TRBD2. The trim removed 2 bases at V and 7 bases at J, leaving 5 bases unmatched. Looked up from germline, CDR1 is MRHNA and CDR2 is SNTAGT. The CDR3 has 15 residues.

The rearrangement uses TRBV7-6 and TRBJ2-2, with D perhaps TRBD2 (6 bases). Germline V gives CDR1 SGHVS, CDR2 FNYEAQ. The CDR3 length is 11 residues. V dropped 6 bases and J dropped 7 bases, with 6 bases sitting between them. In DNA form, the CDR3 reads TGTGCCAGCAGAGCGGGCGGGGAGCTGTTTTTT. Translating it yields CASRAGGELFF.

The gene calls are TRBV28 and TRBJ2-7, with 7 bases that match TRBD1. This CDR3 comprises 13 residues. Trimming removed 5 bases from V and 3 bases from J; junction bases left unmatched: 4. The germline CDR1 and CDR2 sequences are MDHEN and SYDVKM. The CDR3 sequence is CASSLGQNYEQYF. CDR3 nucleotide sequence: TGTGCCAGCAGTCTGGGACAGAACTACGAGCAGTACTTC. Supplemented by reference TRBV28 and TRBJ2-7, the full variable domain reads DVKVTQSSRYLVKRTGEKVFLECVQDMDHENMFWYRQDPGLGLRLIYFSYDVKMKEKGDIPEGYSVSREKKERFSLILESASTNQTSMYLCASSLGQNYEQYFGPGTRLTVT.